The clone carrying this TCR beta chain was recorded at least ten times. Antigen unknown. TCRdb re-called the multiplex PCR reads through MiXCR, storing one row per CDR3 protein. Of about 150,000 distinct CDR3 sequences listed, 32% are singletons. The data stem from a study of breast tumors, draining lymph nodes, adjacent tissues. The germline CDR1 and CDR2 sequences are SGHTS and YDEGEE. V shed 2 bases and J 5 bases; nucleotides not matched to a gene: 8. This CDR3 contains 16 residues. Axillary draining lymph nodes of breast cancer patients supplied the node samples. Findings of the study overall: Tumor repertoires ranked between lymph nodes and nontumor tissue in diversity, with V and J gene preferences. Data only fit, rather than demonstrated, lymph node origin of most tumor T cells.

The chain links TRBV5-8 to TRBJ2-1; TRBD2 matches 9 bases. Sequencing was carried out using axillary lymph node tissue. This TCR derives from a female donor with breast cancer. Some clones in this sample may be carry-over from other donors' samples. CDR3 loop: CASSFRRGGRNNEQFF. The CDR3 bases are TGTGCCAGCAGCTTTAGGCGGGGGGGCCGGAACAATGAGCAGTTCTTC.